These 13 T cell receptor beta chains originate from one sample sequenced in a study of T cell changes during pregnancy in multiple sclerosis. Sequencing was performed with immunoSEQ multiplex PCR; in TCRdb, only in-frame clones are kept and a portion is missing. This table holds some 66,000 clones, 90% to 95% found once. Material: CD8+ T cells from peripheral blood mononuclear cells, obtained before pregnancy. The receptors stem from a female donor with multiple sclerosis, enrolled in a pregnancy study.

The J gene is TRBJ1-4, the V gene TRBV25-1, with TRBD1 as a possible D gene (5 bases). Germline V gene data show CDR1 as MGHDK and CDR2 as SYGVNS. The CDR3 has 15 residues. V gave up 2 bases and J gave up 5 bases, with 12 bases separating them. The CDR3 nucleotides are TGTGCCAGCAGTGAAAGAGATAGGGGCAATGAAAAACTGTTTTTT. It yields the protein CASSERDRGNEKLFF.

The V gene is TRBV6-6, the J gene TRBJ2-1, with D tentatively TRBD2 (5 bases). The germline CDR1 and CDR2 sequences are MNHNY and SVGAGI (reference sequence). The CDR3 runs to 14 residues. V lost 5 bases and J lost 2, with 10 bases in between. CDR3 in DNA: TGTGCCAGCAGTACAGAACTAGCCTACAATGAGCAGTTCTTC. Its translation is CASSTELAYNEQFF.

The gene calls are TRBV10-2 and TRBJ1-4, with D possibly being TRBD1 (6 bases). Germline V gives CDR1 WSHSY, CDR2 SAAADI. The CDR3 is 13 residues long. The V and J ends lost 6 bases and 4 bases respectively, with 9 bases between them. CDR3 residues: CASSTGHNEKLFF. For the CDR3, the DNA is TGCGCCAGCAGCACGGGACATAATGAAAAACTGTTTTTT.

The chain joins TRBV13 to TRBJ2-1; 9 bases align to TRBD2. The length of the CDR3 is 15 residues. The germline CDR1 and CDR2 sequences are PRHDT and FYEKMQ (reference sequence). Trimming took 6 bases from V and 6 from J; bases not matched to a gene: 9. The CDR3 DNA follows: TGTGCCAGCAGTTGGCGGGGGGGCCGGGGCAATGAGCAGTTCTTC. Amino acid sequence: CASSWRGGRGNEQFF.

The J gene is TRBJ1-4, the V gene TRBV11-2, with a possible D match to TRBD1 (5 bases). Germline CDR1 reads SGHAT; CDR2 reads FQNNGV. The CDR3 covers 13 residues. V was shortened by 3 bases and J by 8 bases, with 10 bases between the two germline ends. CDR3 loop: CASSLGQPEKLFF. DNA for the CDR3: TGTGCCAGCAGCTTGGGGCAGCCAGAAAAACTGTTTTTT.

The CDR3 DNA reads as TGTGCCAGCAACATGGACAGGTTAGAAGCTTTCTTT. The encoded protein is CASNMDRLEAFF. The V and J genes are TRBV21-1 and TRBJ1-1; TRBD1, the table's D call, was not compared with the DNA. TRBV21-1 is deemed a pseudogene. The CDR3 is 12 residues long.

This rearrangement joins TRBV13 to TRBJ2-1; 12 bases match TRBD2. CDR1 is PRHDT and CDR2 is FYEKMQ in the germline V gene (reference sequence). The trim removed 1 base at V and 3 bases at J, leaving 13 bases unmatched. The CDR3 contains 20 residues. CDR3 nucleotides: TGTGCCAGCAGCTTAGTGGAGGCTAGCGGGGGGGCACTGGGCTACAATGAGCAGTTCTTC. Translating it yields CASSLVEASGGALGYNEQFF.

This rearrangement joins TRBV4-1 to TRBJ1-1; 7 bases are a match to TRBD1. J was trimmed by 5 bases and V by 8 bases; bases with no gene match: 11. The CDR3 sequence is 14 residues long. CDR1 and CDR2 (germline): MGHRA, YSYEKL. The DNA of the CDR3 is TGCGCCAGCGGAAACCCGGGACAGAGGACTGAAGCTTTCTTT. Translated: CASGNPGQRTEAFF.

Notes on this clone: At one end, the junction sequence differs from germline, possibly due to a read error. The genes are TRBV7-7 and TRBJ2-1; 10 positions match TRBD2. Looked up from germline, CDR1 is SSHAT and CDR2 is FNYEAQ (reference sequence). The CDR3 sequence is 15 residues long. The CDR3: CASSLTSGDFDEQFF. The CDR3 DNA reads as TGTGCTAGCAGCCTTACTAGCGGGGATTTCGATGAGCAGTTCTTC.

The V and J genes are TRBV5-6 and TRBJ1-4; 10 bases fit TRBD1. Per germline, CDR1 SGHDT and CDR2 YYEEEE. V shed 3 bases and J 8 bases; nucleotides not matched to a gene: 4. This CDR3 has 14 residues. This CDR3 reads CASSSGTGVEKLFF. For the CDR3, the DNA is TGTGCCAGCAGCTCCGGGACAGGGGTGGAAAAACTGTTTTTT.

V is TRBV7-2 and J is TRBJ2-3, with a weak D call TRBD2 (6 bases). CDR1 is SGHTA and CDR2 is FQGNSA in the germline V gene. Deletions cut 3 bases from V and 4 bases from J, with 17 bases between. The CDR3 spans 16 residues. The CDR3 here is CASSFFVGGNSDTQYF. CDR3 coding DNA: TGTGCCAGCAGCTTCTTCGTTGGGGGGAACTCAGATACGCAGTATTTT.

This sequence joins TRBV6-5 and TRBJ2-5; D possibly corresponds to TRBD2 (6 bases). The DNA end is more similar to TRBJ2-7, so the J call may be wrong. This CDR3 spans 15 amino acids. Germline CDR1 reads MNHEY; CDR2 reads SVGAGI. The CDR3 region has the DNA TGTGCCAGCAGTTACCCGCGGGACGGACAATACGAGCAGTACTTC. It yields the protein CASSYPRDGQYEQYF.

This sequence joins TRBV14 and TRBJ1-2, with 8 bases lining up with TRBD1. The length of the CDR3 is 15 residues. Germline CDR1 and CDR2: SGHDN and FVKESK. The J segment lost 5 bases and the V segment lost 4 bases, leaving 9 bases of the junction unmatched. DNA for the CDR3: TGTGCCAGCAGCCCTGGACAGGGTGTGGGGTATGGCTACACCTTC. It codes for CASSPGQGVGYGYTF.